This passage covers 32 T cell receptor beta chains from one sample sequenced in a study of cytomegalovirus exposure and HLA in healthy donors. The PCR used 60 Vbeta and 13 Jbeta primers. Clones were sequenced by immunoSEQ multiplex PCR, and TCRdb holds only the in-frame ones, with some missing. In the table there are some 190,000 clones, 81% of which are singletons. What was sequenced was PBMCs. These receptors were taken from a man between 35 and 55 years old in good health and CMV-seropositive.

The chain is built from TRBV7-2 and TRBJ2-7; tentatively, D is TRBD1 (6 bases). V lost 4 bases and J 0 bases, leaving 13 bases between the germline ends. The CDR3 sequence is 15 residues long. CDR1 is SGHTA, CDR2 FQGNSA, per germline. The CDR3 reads CASSSGDPFSYEQYF. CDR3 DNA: TGTGCCAGCAGCTCAGGGGACCCATTCTCCTACGAGCAGTACTTC.

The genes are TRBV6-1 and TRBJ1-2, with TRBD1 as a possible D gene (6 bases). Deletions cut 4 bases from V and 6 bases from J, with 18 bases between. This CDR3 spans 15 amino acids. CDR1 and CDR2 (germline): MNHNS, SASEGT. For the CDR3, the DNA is TGTGCCAGCAGTGGAACAGGGACTAGCGTAGATGGCTACACCTTC. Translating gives CASSGTGTSVDGYTF.

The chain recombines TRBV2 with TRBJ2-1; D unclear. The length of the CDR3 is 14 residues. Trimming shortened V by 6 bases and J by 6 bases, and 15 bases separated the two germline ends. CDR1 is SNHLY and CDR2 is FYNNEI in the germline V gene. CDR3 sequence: CASSETVPVNEQFF. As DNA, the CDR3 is TGTGCCAGCAGCGAAACAGTCCCGGTCAATGAGCAGTTCTTC.

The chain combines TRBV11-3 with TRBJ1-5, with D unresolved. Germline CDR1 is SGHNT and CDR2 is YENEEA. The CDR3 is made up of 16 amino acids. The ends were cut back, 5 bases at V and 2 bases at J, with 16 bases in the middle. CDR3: CASSDLEEFGNQPQHF. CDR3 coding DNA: TGTGCCAGCAGCGACTTAGAAGAGTTTGGCAATCAGCCCCAGCATTTT.

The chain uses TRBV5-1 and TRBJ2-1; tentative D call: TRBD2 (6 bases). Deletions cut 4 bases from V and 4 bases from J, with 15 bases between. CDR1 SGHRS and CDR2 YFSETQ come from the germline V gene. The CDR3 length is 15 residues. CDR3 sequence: CASSLRLDVYNEQFF. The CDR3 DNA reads TGCGCCAGCAGCCTTAGACTAGACGTATACAATGAGCAGTTCTTC.

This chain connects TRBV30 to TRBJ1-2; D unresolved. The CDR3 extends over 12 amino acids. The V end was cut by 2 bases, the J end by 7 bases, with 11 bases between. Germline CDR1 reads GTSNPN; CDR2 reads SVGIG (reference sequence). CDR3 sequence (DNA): TGTGCCTGGAGTCCACGGGGAAGTGGCTACACCTTC. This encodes CAWSPRGSGYTF.

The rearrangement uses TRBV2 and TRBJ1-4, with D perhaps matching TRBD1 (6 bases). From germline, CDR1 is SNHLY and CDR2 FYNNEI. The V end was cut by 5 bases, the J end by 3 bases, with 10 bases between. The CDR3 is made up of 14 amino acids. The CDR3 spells CASSTGPPNEKLFF. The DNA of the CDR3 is TGTGCCAGCAGTACAGGGCCCCCTAATGAAAAACTGTTTTTT.

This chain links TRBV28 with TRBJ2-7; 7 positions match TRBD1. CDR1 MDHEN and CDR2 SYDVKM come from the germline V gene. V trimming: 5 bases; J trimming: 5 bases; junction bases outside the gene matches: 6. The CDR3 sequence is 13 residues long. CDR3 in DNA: TGTGCCAGCAGTCCGGGACAGCCCGACGAGCAGTACTTC. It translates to CASSPGQPDEQYF.

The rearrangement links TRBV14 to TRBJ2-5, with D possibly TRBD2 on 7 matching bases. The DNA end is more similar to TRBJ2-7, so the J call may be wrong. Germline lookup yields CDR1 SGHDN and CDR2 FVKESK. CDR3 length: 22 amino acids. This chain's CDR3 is CASSYGTGRRAGPSHLAYEQYF. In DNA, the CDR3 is TGTGCCAGCAGCTATGGTACAGGGAGACGAGCGGGACCTTCCCACCTCGCCTACGAGCAGTACTTC.

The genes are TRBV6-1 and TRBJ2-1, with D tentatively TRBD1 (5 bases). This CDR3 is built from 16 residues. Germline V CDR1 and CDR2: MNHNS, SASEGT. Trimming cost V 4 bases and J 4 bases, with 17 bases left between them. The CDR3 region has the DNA TGTGCCAGCAGTGCTATCCGACAGCCCAAATACAATGAGCAGTTCTTC. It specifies CASSAIRQPKYNEQFF.

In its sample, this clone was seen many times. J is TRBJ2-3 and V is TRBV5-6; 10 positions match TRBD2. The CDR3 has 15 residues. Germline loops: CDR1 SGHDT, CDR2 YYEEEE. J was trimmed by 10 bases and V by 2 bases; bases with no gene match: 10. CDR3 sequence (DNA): TGTGCCAGCAGCTTTACTAGCGGGGCGCGAAGTGCGCAGTATTTT. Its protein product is CASSFTSGARSAQYF.

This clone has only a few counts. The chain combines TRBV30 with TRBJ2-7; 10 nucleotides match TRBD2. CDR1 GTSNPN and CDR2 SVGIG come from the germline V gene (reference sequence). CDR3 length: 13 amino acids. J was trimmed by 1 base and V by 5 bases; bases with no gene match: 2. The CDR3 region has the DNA TGTGCCTGGTCTAGCGGGAGTTCCTACGAGCAGTACTTC. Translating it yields CAWSSGSSYEQYF.

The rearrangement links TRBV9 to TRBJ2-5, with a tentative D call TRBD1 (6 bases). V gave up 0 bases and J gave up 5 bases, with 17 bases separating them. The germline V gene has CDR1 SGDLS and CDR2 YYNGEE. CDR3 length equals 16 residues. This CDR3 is CASSVAGRQGLETQYF. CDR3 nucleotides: TGTGCCAGCAGCGTAGCGGGACGCCAGGGGTTGGAGACCCAGTACTTC.

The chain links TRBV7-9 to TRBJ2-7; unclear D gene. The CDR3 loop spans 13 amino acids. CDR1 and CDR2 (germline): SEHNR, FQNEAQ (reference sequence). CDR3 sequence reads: CFFKQKAAYEQYF. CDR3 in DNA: TGTTTTTTCAAGCAAAAGGCGGCATACGAGCAGTACTTC.

The CDR3 DNA reads TGTGCCAGCAGCTTCGACAGGACAGATGGCTACACCTTC. The encoded protein is CASSFDRTDGYTF. The chain is built from TRBV5-8 and TRBJ1-2, with D perhaps matching TRBD1 (6 bases). Germline lookup yields CDR1 SGHTS and CDR2 YDEGEE. This CDR3 comprises 13 residues. Trimming took 2 bases from V and 6 from J, leaving 11 bases between them.

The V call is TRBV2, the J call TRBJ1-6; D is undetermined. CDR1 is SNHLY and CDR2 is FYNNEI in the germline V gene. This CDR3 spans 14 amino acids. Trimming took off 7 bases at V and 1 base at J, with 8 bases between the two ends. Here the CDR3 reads CASKAGSYNSPLHF. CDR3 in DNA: TGTGCCAGCAAGGCGGGTTCCTATAATTCACCCCTCCACTTT.

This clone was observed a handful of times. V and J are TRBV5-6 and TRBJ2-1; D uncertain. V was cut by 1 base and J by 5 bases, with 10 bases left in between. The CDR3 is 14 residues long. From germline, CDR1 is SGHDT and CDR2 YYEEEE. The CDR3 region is CASSLSEINNEQFF. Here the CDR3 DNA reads TGTGCCAGCAGCTTGAGTGAGATTAACAATGAGCAGTTCTTC.

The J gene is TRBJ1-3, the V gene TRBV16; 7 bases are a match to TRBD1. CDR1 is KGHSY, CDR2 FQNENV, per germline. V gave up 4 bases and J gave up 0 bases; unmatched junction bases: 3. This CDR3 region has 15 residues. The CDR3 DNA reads TGTGCCAGCAGCCGTGACAGGGCCTCTGGAAACACCATATATTTT. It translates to CASSRDRASGNTIYF.

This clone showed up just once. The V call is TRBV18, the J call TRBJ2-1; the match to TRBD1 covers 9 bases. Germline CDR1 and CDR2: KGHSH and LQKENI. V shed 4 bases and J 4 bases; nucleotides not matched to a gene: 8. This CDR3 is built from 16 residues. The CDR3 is CASSQRRTGDYNEQFF. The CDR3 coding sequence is TGTGCCAGCTCACAGCGGAGGACAGGGGATTACAATGAGCAGTTCTTC.

CDR3 residues: CASSLGTDTEAFF. CDR3 sequence (DNA): TGCGCCAGCAGCTTGGGGACTGACACTGAAGCTTTCTTT. This chain joins TRBV5-1 and TRBJ1-1; D gene unclear. Trimming removed 0 bases at V and 3 bases at J, with 6 bases between. Per the germline V gene, CDR1 is SGHRS and CDR2 is YFSETQ. The CDR3 covers 13 residues.

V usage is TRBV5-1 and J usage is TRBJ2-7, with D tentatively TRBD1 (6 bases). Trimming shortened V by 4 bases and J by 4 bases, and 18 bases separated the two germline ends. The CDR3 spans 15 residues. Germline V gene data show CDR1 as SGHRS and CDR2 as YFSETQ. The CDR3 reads CASSVQGLVGYEQYF. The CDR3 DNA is TGCGCCAGCAGCGTGCAGGGGTTAGTCGGGTACGAGCAGTACTTC.

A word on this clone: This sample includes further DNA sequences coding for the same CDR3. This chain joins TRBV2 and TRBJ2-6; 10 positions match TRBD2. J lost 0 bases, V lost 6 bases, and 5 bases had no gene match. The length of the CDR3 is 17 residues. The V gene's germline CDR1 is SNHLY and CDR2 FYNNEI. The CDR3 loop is CASSLAGALSGANVLTF. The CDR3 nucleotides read TGTGCCAGCAGCCTAGCGGGGGCGCTCTCTGGGGCCAACGTCCTGACTTTC.

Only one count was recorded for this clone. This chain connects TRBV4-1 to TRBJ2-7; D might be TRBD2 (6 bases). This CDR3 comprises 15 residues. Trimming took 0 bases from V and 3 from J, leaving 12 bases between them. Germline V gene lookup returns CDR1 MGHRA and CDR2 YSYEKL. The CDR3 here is CASSQEAGGIYEQYF. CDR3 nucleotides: TGCGCCAGCAGCCAAGAGGCAGGAGGGATCTACGAGCAGTACTTC.

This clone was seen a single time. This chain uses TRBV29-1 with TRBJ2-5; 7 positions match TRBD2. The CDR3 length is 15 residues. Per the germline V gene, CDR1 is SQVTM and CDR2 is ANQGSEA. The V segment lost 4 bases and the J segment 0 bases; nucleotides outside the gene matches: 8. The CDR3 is CSVALGGHDQETQYF. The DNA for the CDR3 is TGCAGCGTTGCTTTGGGAGGGCACGACCAAGAGACCCAGTACTTC.

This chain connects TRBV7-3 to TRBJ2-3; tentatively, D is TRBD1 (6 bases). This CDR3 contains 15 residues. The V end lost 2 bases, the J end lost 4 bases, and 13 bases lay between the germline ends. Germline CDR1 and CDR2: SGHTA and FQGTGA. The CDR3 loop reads CASSLGNRVSDTQYF. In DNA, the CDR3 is TGTGCCAGCAGCTTAGGCAACAGGGTTTCAGATACGCAGTATTTT.

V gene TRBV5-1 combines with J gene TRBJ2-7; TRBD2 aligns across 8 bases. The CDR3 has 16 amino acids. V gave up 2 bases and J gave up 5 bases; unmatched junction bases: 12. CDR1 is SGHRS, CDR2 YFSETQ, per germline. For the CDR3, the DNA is TGCGCCAGCAGCTTCCGAGGGCGGGAGGAAACCGACGAGCAGTACTTC. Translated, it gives CASSFRGREETDEQYF.

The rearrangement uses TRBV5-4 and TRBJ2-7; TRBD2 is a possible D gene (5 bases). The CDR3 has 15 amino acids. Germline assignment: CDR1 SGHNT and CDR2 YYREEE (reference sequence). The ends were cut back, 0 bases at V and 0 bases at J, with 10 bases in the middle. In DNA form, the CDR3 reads TGTGCCAGCAGCTTGGCGCGAGCGGCCTCCTACGAGCAGTACTTC. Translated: CASSLARAASYEQYF.

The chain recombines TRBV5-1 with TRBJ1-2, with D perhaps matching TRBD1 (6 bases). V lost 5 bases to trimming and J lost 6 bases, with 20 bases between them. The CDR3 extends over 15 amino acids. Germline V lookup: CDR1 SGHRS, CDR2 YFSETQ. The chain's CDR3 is CASRKLTGRLDGYTF. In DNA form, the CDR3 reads TGCGCCAGCAGGAAACTGACAGGACGTTTGGATGGCTACACCTTC.

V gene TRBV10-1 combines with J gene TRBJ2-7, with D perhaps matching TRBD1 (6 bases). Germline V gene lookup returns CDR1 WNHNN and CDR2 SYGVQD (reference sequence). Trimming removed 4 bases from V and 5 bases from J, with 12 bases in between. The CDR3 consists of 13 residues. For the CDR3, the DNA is TGCGCCAGCAGTGGGGGACAAGGGGACGAGCAGTACTTC. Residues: CASSGGQGDEQYF.

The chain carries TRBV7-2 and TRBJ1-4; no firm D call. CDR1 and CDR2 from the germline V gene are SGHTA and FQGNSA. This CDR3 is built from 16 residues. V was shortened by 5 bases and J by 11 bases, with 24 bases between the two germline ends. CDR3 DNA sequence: TGTGCCAGCAGCCCCCAGTCTGTGTCCTTCATAGCGAAACTGTTTTTT. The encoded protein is CASSPQSVSFIAKLFF.

The CDR3 nucleotides are TGCAGCGCCAAACTCAGGGACTTAGACACTGAAGCTTTCTTT. This encodes CSAKLRDLDTEAFF. The genes are TRBV29-1 and TRBJ1-1, with D perhaps matching TRBD1 (5 bases). Germline CDR1 is SQVTM and CDR2 is ANQGSEA. The V end lost 7 bases, the J end lost 3 bases, and 18 bases lay between the germline ends. The CDR3 has 14 residues.

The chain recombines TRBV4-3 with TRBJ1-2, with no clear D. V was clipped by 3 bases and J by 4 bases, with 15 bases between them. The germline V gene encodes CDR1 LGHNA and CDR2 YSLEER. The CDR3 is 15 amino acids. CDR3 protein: CASSQVPGLLYGYTF. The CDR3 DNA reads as TGCGCCAGCAGCCAGGTTCCTGGGCTGCTCTATGGCTACACCTTC.